This T cell receptor (beta chain) is from a study of Graves' ophthalmopathy and Graves' hyperthyroidism. In the study overall: Peripheral blood samples were taken at initial diagnosis, before any treatment. Whole-study results and caveats: Most clonotypes expanded in thyroid above 0.001 frequency were present in blood too. Ophthalmopathy versus stable hyperthyroidism: 13-signature model gave under 90% sensitivity, 70% to 83% specificity. The model forecast ophthalmopathy progression, reaching 60% to 71% sensitivity and 72% to 75% specificity.

For repertoire sequencing, the TCR beta CDR3 regions were amplified from RNA transcripts. Second-round multiplex PCR came after a first-round RT-PCR that employed HTBI primers. Via MiXCR, TCRdb re-called the multiplex PCR reads, giving one row per CDR3 protein. Among 150,000 to 200,000 distinct CDR3 sequences listed, around 40% were seen once. Many counts were recorded for this clonotype. The antigen is unknown. The CDR3 length is 15 residues. Germline V gene lookup returns CDR1 SGHAT and CDR2 FQNNGV. Trimming took 5 bases from V and 6 from J; bases not matched to a gene: 8. The V gene is TRBV11-2, the J gene TRBJ2-7; 12 nucleotides match TRBD2. The sequence came from a man aged 30-40 years with Graves' ophthalmopathy. What was sequenced was peripheral blood. As DNA, the CDR3 is TGTGCCAGCAGCATACATCTAGCGGGAGGGTTCGAGCAGTACTTC. Protein: CASSIHLAGGFEQYF.